The following is a TCR beta chain sequence with its context. The table came from immunoSEQ multiplex PCR; TCRdb's copy has only in-frame clones and leaves some out. The table records about 46,000 clones, 92% of them present only once. These data come from a study of T cell changes during pregnancy in multiple sclerosis. The receptor comes from a female donor with multiple sclerosis, enrolled in a pregnancy study. The material was CD4+ T cells from peripheral blood mononuclear cells, obtained after pregnancy.

The CDR3 sequence is CASSLGMGSSYEQYF. The DNA of the CDR3 is TGTGCCAGCAGCTTAGGGATGGGGAGCTCCTACGAGCAGTACTTC. The chain links TRBV11-2 to TRBJ2-7; D might be TRBD2 (5 bases). This CDR3 comprises 15 residues. Germline CDR1 is SGHAT and CDR2 is FQNNGV. The V gene lost 1 base and the J gene lost 0 bases, with 10 bases spanning the gap.